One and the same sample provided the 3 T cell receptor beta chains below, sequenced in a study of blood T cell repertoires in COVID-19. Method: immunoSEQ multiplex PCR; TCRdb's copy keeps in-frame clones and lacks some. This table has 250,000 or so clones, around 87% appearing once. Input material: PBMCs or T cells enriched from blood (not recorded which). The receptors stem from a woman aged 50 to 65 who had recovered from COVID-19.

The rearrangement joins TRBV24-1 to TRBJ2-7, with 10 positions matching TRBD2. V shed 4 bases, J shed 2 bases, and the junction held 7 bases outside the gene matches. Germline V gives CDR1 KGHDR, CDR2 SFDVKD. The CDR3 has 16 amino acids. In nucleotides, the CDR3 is TGTGCCACCAGTGACCACAAGCGGGAGGGAACCTACGAGCAGTACTTC. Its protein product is CATSDHKREGTYEQYF.

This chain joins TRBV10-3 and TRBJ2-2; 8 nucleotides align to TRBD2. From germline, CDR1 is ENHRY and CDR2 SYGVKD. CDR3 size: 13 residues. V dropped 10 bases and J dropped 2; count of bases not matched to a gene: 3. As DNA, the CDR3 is TGTGCCACGGGACTAGAAAACACCGGGGAGCTGTTTTTT. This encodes CATGLENTGELFF.

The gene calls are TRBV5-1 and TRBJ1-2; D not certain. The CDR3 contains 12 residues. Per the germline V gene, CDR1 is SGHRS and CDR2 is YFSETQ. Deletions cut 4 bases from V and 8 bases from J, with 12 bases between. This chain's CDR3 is CASSMETRGYTF. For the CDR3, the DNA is TGCGCCAGCAGCATGGAGACAAGGGGCTACACCTTC.